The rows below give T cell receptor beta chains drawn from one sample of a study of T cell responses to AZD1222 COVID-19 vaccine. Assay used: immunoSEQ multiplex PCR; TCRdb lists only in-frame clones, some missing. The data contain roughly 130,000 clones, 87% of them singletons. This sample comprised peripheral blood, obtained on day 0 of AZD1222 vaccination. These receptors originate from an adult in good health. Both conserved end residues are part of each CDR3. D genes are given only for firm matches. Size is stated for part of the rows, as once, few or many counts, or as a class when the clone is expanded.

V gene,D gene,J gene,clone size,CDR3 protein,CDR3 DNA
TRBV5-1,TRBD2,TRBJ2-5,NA,CASSLVLRGSVETQYF,TGCGCCAGCAGCTTGGTCTTGCGGGGGTCGGTGGAGACCCAGTACTTC
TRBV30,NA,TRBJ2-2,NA,CAWSLSDLKRNTGELFF,TGTGCCTGGAGTTTGTCAGACCTCAAACGAAACACCGGGGAGCTGTTTTTT
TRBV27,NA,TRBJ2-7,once,CASSSPGRAYEQYF,TGTGCCAGCAGCTCACCGGGACGAGCCTACGAGCAGTACTTC
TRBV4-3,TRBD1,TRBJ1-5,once,CASSQDVAGGTQPQHF,TGCGCCAGCAGCCAAGATGTGGCAGGGGGCACTCAGCCCCAGCATTTT
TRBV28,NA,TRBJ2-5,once,CASSMDRIGLGRGETQYF,TGTGCCAGCAGTATGGATAGGATAGGGTTAGGACGGGGAGAGACCCAGTACTTC
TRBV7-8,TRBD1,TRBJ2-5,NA,CASSWAPGQAGKETQYF,TGTGCCAGCAGCTGGGCCCCGGGACAGGCAGGCAAAGAGACCCAGTACTTC
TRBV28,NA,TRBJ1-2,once,CASSLWGGPNYGYTF,TGTGCCAGCAGTTTATGGGGAGGACCTAACTATGGCTACACCTTC
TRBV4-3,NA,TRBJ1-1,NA,CASSWEGSTEAFF,TGCGCCAGCAGTTGGGAGGGTAGCACTGAAGCTTTCTTT
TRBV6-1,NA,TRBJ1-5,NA,CASSEDNSNQPQHF,TGTGCCAGCAGTGAAGACAATAGCAATCAGCCCCAGCATTTT
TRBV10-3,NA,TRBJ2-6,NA,CAISESLTGANVLTF,TGTGCCATCAGTGAGTCGTTGACCGGGGCCAACGTCCTGACTTTC
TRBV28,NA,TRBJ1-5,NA,CASIQGNQPQHF,TGTGCCAGTATACAGGGAAATCAGCCCCAGCATTTT
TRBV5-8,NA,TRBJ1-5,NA,CASSLGGIQPQHF,TGTGCCAGCAGCTTGGGCGGAATTCAGCCCCAGCATTTT
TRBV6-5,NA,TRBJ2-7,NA,CASSYSPGSYEQYF,TGTGCCAGCAGTTACTCGCCAGGCTCCTACGAGCAGTACTTC
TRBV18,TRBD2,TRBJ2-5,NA,CASSPPWTSRETQYF,TGTGCCAGCTCACCTCCCTGGACTAGCCGAGAGACCCAGTACTTC
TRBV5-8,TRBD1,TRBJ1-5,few,CASSFRTGWRNQPQHF,TGTGCCAGCAGTTTCCGGACAGGGTGGAGGAATCAGCCCCAGCATTTT
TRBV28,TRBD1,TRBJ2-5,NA,CASSQGGAWETQYF,TGTGCCAGCAGTCAAGGGGGCGCTTGGGAGACCCAGTACTTC
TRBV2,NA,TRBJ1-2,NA,CASSPTGGNYGYTF,TGTGCCAGCAGTCCCACGGGTGGTAACTATGGCTACACCTTC
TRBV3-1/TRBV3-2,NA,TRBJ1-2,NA,CASSQLGALYGYTF,TGTGCCAGCAGCCAGTTGGGGGCCCTCTATGGCTACACCTTC
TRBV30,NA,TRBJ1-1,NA,CACRRGWGEAFF,TGTGCCTGTAGGAGAGGATGGGGTGAAGCTTTCTTT
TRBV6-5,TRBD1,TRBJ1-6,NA,CASRPRTGDNSPLHF,TGTGCCAGCAGACCCCGGACAGGGGATAATTCACCCCTCCACTTT
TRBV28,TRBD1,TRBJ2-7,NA,CASSGTGYEQYF,TGTGCCAGCAGTGGGACAGGCTACGAGCAGTACTTC
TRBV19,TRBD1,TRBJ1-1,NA,CASSIRGGEAFF,TGTGCCAGTAGTATAAGAGGGGGCGAAGCTTTCTTT
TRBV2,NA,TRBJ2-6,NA,CASSENSGANVLTF,TGTGCCAGCAGTGAGAACTCTGGGGCCAACGTCCTGACTTTC
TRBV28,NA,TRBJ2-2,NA,CASSSATGELFF,TGTGCCAGCAGCTCCGCAACCGGGGAGCTGTTTTTT
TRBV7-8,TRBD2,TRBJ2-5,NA,CASSLGWGGPQETQYF,TGTGCCAGCAGCTTAGGGTGGGGGGGTCCACAGGAGACCCAGTACTTC
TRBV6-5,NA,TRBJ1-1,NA,CASRPTAGVAFF,TGTGCCAGCAGACCTACAGCAGGGGTAGCTTTCTTT
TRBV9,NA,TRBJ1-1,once,CASSVGGSGTEAFF,TGTGCCAGCAGCGTAGGGGGAAGTGGCACTGAAGCTTTCTTT
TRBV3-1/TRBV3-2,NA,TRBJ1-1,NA,CASSQDGGLGTEAFF,TGTGCCAGCAGCCAAGATGGGGGCTTGGGCACTGAAGCTTTCTTT
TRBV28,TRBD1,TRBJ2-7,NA,CASKTRQGVVYEQYF,TGTGCCAGCAAAACTAGACAGGGGGTAGTCTACGAGCAGTACTTC
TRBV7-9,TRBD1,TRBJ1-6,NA,CASSLVVPGQINSPLHF,TGTGCCAGCAGCTTAGTGGTCCCGGGACAGATTAATTCACCCCTCCACTTT
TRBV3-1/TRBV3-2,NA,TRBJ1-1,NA,CASSPPTTTLAFF,TGTGCCAGCAGCCCGCCAACCACCACTCTGGCTTTCTTT
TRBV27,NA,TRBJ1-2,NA,CASSQRRASPPRYGYTF,TGTGCCAGCAGTCAGAGGAGGGCCTCTCCACCGCGCTATGGCTACACCTTC
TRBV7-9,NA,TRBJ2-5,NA,CASSLGRAETQYF,TGTGCCAGCAGCCTAGGACGGGCGGAGACCCAGTACTTC
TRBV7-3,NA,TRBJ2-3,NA,CASSLTSGDTQYF,TGTGCCAGCAGCTTAACCTCGGGGGATACGCAGTATTTT
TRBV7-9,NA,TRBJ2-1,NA,CASSSWTAQYNEQFF,TGTGCCAGCAGCTCCTGGACAGCTCAGTACAATGAGCAGTTCTTC
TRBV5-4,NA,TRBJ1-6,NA,CASSPRGGNSPLHF,TGTGCCAGCAGCCCGCGGGGGGGAAATTCACCCCTCCACTTT
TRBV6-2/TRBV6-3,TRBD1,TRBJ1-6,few,CASSGDRAPSYNSPLHF,TGTGCCAGCAGTGGGGACAGGGCTCCGAGCTATAATTCACCCCTCCACTTT
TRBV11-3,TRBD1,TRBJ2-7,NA,CASSLTGTGTYEQYF,TGTGCCAGCAGCTTGACCGGGACAGGGACCTACGAGCAGTACTTC
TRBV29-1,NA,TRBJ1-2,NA,CSVDSDYYGYTF,TGCAGCGTAGACAGCGACTATTATGGCTACACCTTC